This T cell receptor (beta chain) was profiled in a study of beta chain features in type 1 diabetes. Expressed TCRB transcripts were sequenced after all isolated RNA was converted to cDNA. Method: immunoSEQ multiplex PCR; TCRdb's copy keeps in-frame clones and lacks some. The sample records 360,000 or so clones, 15% to 20% being singletons. V lost 4 bases, J lost 2 bases, and 9 bases lay in between. This CDR3 has 13 amino acids. In germline, CDR1 is SGHRS, CDR2 YFSETQ. The rearrangement uses TRBV5-1 and TRBJ1-2; the D gene is possibly TRBD1 (6 bases). The origin of this receptor is a woman aged 18-29 years in good health. Sequenced material: naive CD4+ T cells from blood. For the CDR3, the DNA is TGCGCCAGCAGCGTAGGACAGAACTATGGCTACACCTTC. Its translation: CASSVGQNYGYTF.